The 11 T cell receptor delta chains given below trace back to one sample, sequenced in a study of delta chains in infants with herpesvirus infections. Gamma-chain- and delta-chain-specific primers converted PBMC RNA into TCR cDNA. TCRdb made new clone calls on the RT-PCR reads using CATT. The sample consists of roughly 960 delta-chain clones, about 8.2% of them appearing once. The material was peripheral blood, obtained at time point 2 of longitudinal follow-up. The receptors derive from a human donor who was a Ugandan infant, either HIV-exposed or HIV-unexposed (not recorded which).

This clone is categorized as large. This sequence joins TRDV1 and TRDJ1; 12 nucleotides align to TRDD3. The CDR3 is 21 residues long. Germline V gives CDR1 TSWWSYY, CDR2 QGS. With 3 bases clipped from V and 1 base from J, the junction kept 18 bases outside the gene matches. The CDR3 protein is CALGDNLLGDTPPRGTDKLIF. For the CDR3, the DNA is TGTGCTCTTGGGGACAATCTACTGGGGGATACCCCACCCCGAGGCACCGATAAACTCATCTTT.

This clone ranks as large. The gene calls are TRDV1 and TRDJ1, with TRDD3 matching over 7 bases. This CDR3 has 17 residues. The junction had 10 bases not matched to a gene; V was cut back by 3 bases and J by 0 bases. Per the germline V gene, CDR1 is TSWWSYY and CDR2 is QGS. CDR3: CALGDSPRGMYTDKLIF. CDR3 coding DNA: TGTGCTCTTGGGGACTCACCTAGGGGGATGTACACCGATAAACTCATCTTT.

This clone ranks as large (0.1 to 1%). The chain links TRDV1 to TRDJ1; 10 nucleotides line up with TRDD3. The CDR3 sequence is 22 residues long. Germline V gives CDR1 TSWWSYY, CDR2 QGS. Germline trimming cut 1 base from V and 0 bases from J; bases unmatched to any gene: 20. CDR3 sequence (DNA): TGTGCTCTTGGGGAACGGATAACCCCCCGAGGGATCTGGGGGATAAACACCGATAAACTCATCTTT. It codes for CALGERITPRGIWGINTDKLIF.

As regards this clone: A much larger clone lies one base from this, so it may be a read error. The chain is built from TRDV2 and TRDJ1; 11 nucleotides match TRDD3. The J gene comes from matching the DNA to germline here; TCRdb lacks it. The germline V gene encodes CDR1 GEAIGNYY and CDR2 EKD. The CDR3 is 18 residues long. Trimming took 0 bases from V and 7 from J; bases not matched to a gene: 15. The CDR3 nucleotides read TGTGCCTGTGACACCGGTGGGCTACTGGGGGATATTAGTGGTAAACTCATCTTT. Amino acids: CACDTGGLLGDISGKLIF.

In regard to this clone: A much larger clone differs by one base, so this may be a read error. The rearrangement joins TRDV1 to TRDJ4, with D tentatively TRDD2 (6 bases). CDR3 length: 18 residues. The germline CDR1 and CDR2 sequences are TSWWSYY and QGS. As DNA, the CDR3 is TGTGCTCTTGGACTTCCTGAAGAAGTACTGTCGATTGCCAGACACCTGATCTTT. Its protein product is CALGLPEEVLSIARHLIF.

By share of the sample, this clone is large. The rearrangement links TRDV2 to TRDJ1; TRDD3 might be the D (6 bases). TCRdb leaves out the J gene; it was filled in here by matching the DNA to germline. Germline lookup yields CDR1 GEAIGNYY and CDR2 EKD. This CDR3 comprises 15 residues. V lost 0 bases to trimming and J lost 3 bases, with 13 bases between them. The CDR3 here is CACDTLGGGSDKLIF. CDR3 DNA: TGTGCCTGTGACACCCTTGGTGGGGGGTCCGATAAACTCATCTTT.

Of note for this clone: A much larger clone lies one base from this, so it may be a read error. The chain combines TRAV29/DV5 with TRDJ1; TRDD3 matches at 7 bases. Germline lookup yields CDR1 NSMFDY and CDR2 ISSIKDK. The CDR3 consists of 16 residues. With 1 base clipped from V and 0 bases from J, the junction kept 9 bases outside the gene matches. The CDR3 here is CAASPPWGSYTDKLIF. Here the CDR3 DNA reads TGTGCAGCAAGCCCCCCCTGGGGGTCCTACACCGATAAACTCATCTTT.

The chain combines TRDV2 with TRDJ1; perhaps TRDD3 as D (6 bases). No J gene was available from TCRdb, and it was assigned here by a germline match of the DNA. This CDR3 has 15 residues. Germline V gene data show CDR1 as GEAIGNYY and CDR2 as EKD. Between the trimmed V and J ends, which lost 6 bases and 0 bases, there was a span of 16 bases. The CDR3, as DNA: TGTGCCTGTACCTCGGGGGGACCGTACACCGATAAACTCATCTTT. Translating gives CACTSGGPYTDKLIF.

In the case of this clone: Since a much larger clone is just one base distant, this may be a read error. This chain joins TRDV2 and TRDJ1; TRDD3 aligns across 9 bases. In the absence of a J gene in TCRdb, the DNA was matched to germline to assign it here. Trimming at V came to 0 bases and at J to 0 bases, leaving 22 bases not matched to a gene. The CDR3 extends over 22 amino acids. Germline CDR1 reads GEAIGNYY; CDR2 reads EKD. DNA for the CDR3: TGTGCCTGTGACACCGGTGGCCGTCCTATACTGGGGGACCCACCATACACCGATAAACTCATCTTT. The encoded protein is CACDTGGRPILGDPPYTDKLIF.

Sample share makes this clone large (0.1 to 1%). The V call is TRDV1, the J call TRDJ2, with 8 bases aligning to TRDD3. The germline V gene has CDR1 TSWWSYY and CDR2 QGS. The CDR3 contains 19 residues. J gave up 5 bases and V 2 bases, and 16 bases lay outside the gene matches. The CDR3 protein is CALGEVRGIDSSPTAQLFF. In nucleotides, the CDR3 is TGTGCTCTTGGGGAAGTGCGGGGGATAGATTCGTCCCCAACAGCACAACTCTTCTTT.

In its sample, this clone ranks as large. This sequence joins TRDV1 and TRDJ1; D may be TRDD3 (10 bases). The CDR3 runs to 22 residues. V gave up 3 bases and J gave up 0 bases, with 32 bases separating them. Per germline, CDR1 TSWWSYY and CDR2 QGS. CDR3 in amino acids: CALGEAFLLGYWGIYYTDKLIF. The CDR3 DNA sequence: TGTGCTCTTGGGGAGGCCTTCCTACTAGGGTACTGGGGGATTTACTACACCGATAAACTCATCTTT.